This TCR beta chain is from a study of blood T cell repertoires in COVID-19. For the study at large: Samples of COVID-19 (acute and convalescent) were obtained from the United States, Italy and Spain. PBMCs, B-cell-depleted T cells, or T cells were the source of the cDNA or gDNA that made up the material.

The germline V and J ends were trimmed by 3 bases and 4 bases, with 12 bases remaining between them. CDR3 length equals 14 residues. Germline-derived CDR1 and CDR2 are LNHNV and YYDKDF (reference sequence). This clone was picked up one time. Source study methods: Reference gene primer amplification gave estimated nucleated cell counts. This table comes from immunoSEQ multiplex PCR, and its TCRdb copy is limited to in-frame clones, with some not included. V and J calls and clone size are copied from that table; D and trimming were computed from the DNA. The top ten hold 12% of the sample, which has 100,000 to 150,000 clones, approximately 82% seen once.

The sequence derives from a man aged 55 to 69 with acute or convalescent COVID-19. The chain couples TRBV15 to TRBJ1-2; a possible D gene is TRBD1 (5 bases). The specimen sequenced was peripheral blood. CDR3 DNA sequence: TGTGCCACCAGCAGGGACCAGGGCCCCTATGGCTACACCTTC. Residues: CATSRDQGPYGYTF.